The 28 T cell receptor beta chains below all came from one sample that was sequenced in a study of blood T cells in healthy people across ages. A J-beta primer mix and a sample-barcoded 5' primer were used in a second PCR of roughly 6 to 12 cycles. TCRdb ran MiXCR on the 5' RACE reads and lists one entry per CDR3 protein. The table records about 1.6 million distinct CDR3 sequences, approximately 32% of them present only once. The sample taken for sequencing was blood. These TCRs come from a woman between 25 and 40 years old in good health.

This clonotype was observed a few times. The CDR3 DNA sequence: TGTGCCAGCAGCCCCTGGACAGGGGGCTTTAACTATGGCTACACCTTC. The encoded protein is CASSPWTGGFNYGYTF. The chain carries TRBV7-2 and TRBJ1-2; 11 bases align to TRBD1. This CDR3 is 16 amino acids long. After removal of 5 bases from V and 1 base from J, the junction contained 6 bases not matched to a gene. Germline lookup yields CDR1 SGHTA and CDR2 FQGNSA.

This rearrangement joins TRBV7-9 to TRBJ2-3, with TRBD2 identical over 10 bases. CDR3 length: 17 residues. Trimming cost V 5 bases and J 0 bases; bases outside gene matches: 8. The germline V gene encodes CDR1 SEHNR and CDR2 FQNEAQ (reference sequence). As DNA, the CDR3 is TGTGCCAGCAGCCCAACGGCTAGCGGGAGTAGCACAGATACGCAGTATTTT. It translates to CASSPTASGSSTDTQYF.

This rearrangement joins TRBV7-9 to TRBJ2-3, with TRBD1 matching 7 bases. The CDR3 spans 13 residues. In germline, CDR1 is SEHNR, CDR2 FQNEAQ (reference sequence). V was clipped by 7 bases and J by 9 bases; unmatched bases: 10. The CDR3 nucleotides read TGTGCCAGCAAAGTACAGGGGCATAGAACGCAGTATTTT. Protein product: CASKVQGHRTQYF.

This rearrangement joins TRBV20-1 to TRBJ2-1, with D maybe TRBD1 (5 bases). V was pared by 3 bases and J by 5 bases, with 14 bases between. This CDR3 has 14 residues. Germline V gene lookup returns CDR1 DFQATT and CDR2 SNEGSKA (reference sequence). The CDR3 region is CSARLTEKNNEQFF. The CDR3 coding sequence is TGCAGTGCTAGGTTGACAGAGAAAAACAATGAGCAGTTCTTC.

The gene calls are TRBV2 and TRBJ1-1, with D possibly being TRBD1 (5 bases). CDR3 length: 15 residues. Germline V gene lookup returns CDR1 SNHLY and CDR2 FYNNEI. Trimming shortened V by 7 bases and J by 0 bases, and 15 bases separated the two germline ends. For the CDR3, the DNA is TGTGCCAGCAATGGGAGGGGCACCATGAACACTGAAGCTTTCTTT. Its translation is CASNGRGTMNTEAFF. The full variable domain, with the rest looked up from reference TRBV2 and TRBJ1-1, is EPEVTQTPSHQVTQMGQEVILRCVPISNHLYFYWYRQILGQKVEFLVSFYNNEISEKSEIFDDQFSVERPDGSNFTLKIRSTKLEDSAMYFCASNGRGTMNTEAFFGQGTRLTVV.

This clonotype was detected ten times or more. The chain recombines TRBV11-2 with TRBJ2-7; D is unresolved. Looked up from germline, CDR1 is SGHAT and CDR2 is FQNNGV. Trimming took 6 bases from V and 1 from J, leaving 10 bases between them. The CDR3 has 13 amino acids. The CDR3, as DNA: TGTGCCAGCAGTTTGGTAGATTCCTACGAGCAGTACTTC. It codes for CASSLVDSYEQYF.

CDR3 protein: CASSLPVGQETQYF. CDR3 coding DNA: TGTGCCAGCAGCTTACCGGTAGGCCAAGAGACCCAGTACTTC. This chain links TRBV7-2 with TRBJ2-7, with unresolved D. With the DNA end fitting TRBJ2-5 better, the J assignment may be wrong. CDR1 and CDR2 from the germline V gene are SGHTA and FQGNSA. The CDR3 loop spans 14 amino acids.

The V and J genes are TRBV6-1 and TRBJ2-5; 9 nucleotides agree with TRBD2. V lost 4 bases to trimming and J lost 11 bases; unmatched junction nucleotides: 23. The CDR3 is made up of 18 amino acids. Germline CDR1 and CDR2: MNHNS and SASEGT. The CDR3 spells CASSAFFVAGAKVDEQYF. The CDR3, as DNA: TGTGCCAGCAGTGCTTTCTTTGTAGCGGGGGCCAAAGTAGATGAGCAGTACTTC.

This chain connects TRBV28 to TRBJ2-7; D is unclear. Germline V gene lookup returns CDR1 MDHEN and CDR2 SYDVKM. With 6 bases removed from V and 5 bases from J, the gap between germline ends came to 14 bases. This CDR3 contains 13 residues. The CDR3 here is CASSPVWRNEQYF. DNA for the CDR3: TGTGCCAGCAGCCCCGTGTGGCGTAACGAGCAGTACTTC.

This clonotype was seen once. The chain joins TRBV6-1 to TRBJ1-1; TRBD1 is a possible D gene (5 bases). Trimming left V 1 base short and J 5 bases short, with 14 bases between. Germline CDR1 is MNHNS and CDR2 is SASEGT. This CDR3 has 15 residues. CDR3 sequence: CASSEVGTAITEAFF. DNA for the CDR3: TGTGCCAGCAGTGAAGTGGGGACTGCAATTACTGAAGCTTTCTTT.

A few counts support this clonotype. J is TRBJ2-1 and V is TRBV20-1; 10 bases match TRBD2. This CDR3 has 13 residues. The J segment lost 13 bases and the V segment lost 1 base, leaving 7 bases of the junction unmatched. CDR1 and CDR2 (germline): DFQATT, SNEGSKA (reference sequence). The CDR3 loop reads CSARGLAGDSQFF. Here the CDR3 DNA reads TGCAGTGCTAGAGGGCTAGCGGGAGACTCACAGTTCTTC.

The genes are TRBV4-2 and TRBJ2-7; D could derive from TRBD1 or TRBD2 (6 bases each). With 3 bases removed from V and 6 bases from J, the gap between germline ends came to 24 bases. The CDR3 contains 17 residues. CDR1 and CDR2 from the germline V gene are LGHNA and YNFKEQ. The CDR3, as DNA: TGTGCCAGCAGCCAGGCTCCAAGTCCTTCCGGGGGCTCCGAGCAGTACTTC. Encoded protein: CASSQAPSPSGGSEQYF.

This chain links TRBV2 with TRBJ2-5; D call uncertain. The J call may be mistaken, given a closer DNA end match to TRBJ2-7. The CDR3 contains 12 residues. From germline, CDR1 is SNHLY and CDR2 FYNNEI. CDR3 coding DNA: TGTGCCAGCAGTGAGTTCAACTACGAGCAGTACTTC. Protein product: CASSEFNYEQYF.

This clonotype has just a few counts. This chain uses TRBV6-1 with TRBJ1-2; D is uncertain. Trimming took 5 bases from V and 4 from J, leaving 8 bases between them. Germline CDR1 and CDR2: MNHNS and SASEGT. The CDR3 runs 12 residues. The CDR3 DNA is TGTGCCAGCAGTAGAAGCGTCTATGGCTACACCTTC. Its protein is CASSRSVYGYTF.

About this clonotype itself: This may be a read error: a much more frequent sequence differs by one nucleotide. The rearrangement uses TRBV7-2 and TRBJ1-1, with TRBD1 as a possible D gene (6 bases). Germline CDR1 is SGHTA and CDR2 is FQGNSA. CDR3 length: 13 amino acids. The CDR3 reads CASSLTGPTEVFF. CDR3 DNA: TGTGCCAGCAGCCTTACAGGGCCCACTGAAGTTTTCTTT.

The chain combines TRBV4-1 with TRBJ1-3; D gene unclear. The CDR3 has 15 residues. Germline CDR1 and CDR2: MGHRA and YSYEKL. V lost 4 bases, J lost 0 bases, and 10 bases lay in between. This chain's CDR3 is CASSPRVTSGNTIYF. The CDR3 coding sequence is TGCGCCAGCAGCCCAAGGGTCACCTCTGGAAACACCATATATTTT.

The chain carries TRBV6-1 and TRBJ2-3; D is perhaps TRBD2 (5 bases). CDR1 and CDR2 (germline): MNHNS, SASEGT. There are 16 residues in the CDR3. V lost 3 bases, J lost 6 bases, and 19 bases lay in between. The CDR3 here is CASSEVRAGPLDTQYF. DNA for the CDR3: TGTGCCAGCAGTGAGGTGAGGGCGGGCCCCTTGGATACGCAGTATTTT.

There are a few counts of this clonotype. This chain joins TRBV20-1 and TRBJ2-3, with a weak D call TRBD2 (5 bases). This CDR3 contains 14 residues. Trimming cost V 6 bases and J 6 bases, with 19 bases left between them. CDR1 is DFQATT and CDR2 is SNEGSKA in the germline V gene (reference sequence). CDR3 bases: TGCAGTGCCCCGGACCGCGGGCTAATGGATACGCAGTATTTT. This translates into CSAPDRGLMDTQYF.

This clonotype was seen a handful of times. The chain links TRBV20-1 to TRBJ1-2; D remains ambiguous. The CDR3 consists of 11 residues. Germline V gene data show CDR1 as DFQATT and CDR2 as SNEGSKA (reference sequence). V lost 3 bases and J 8 bases, leaving 10 bases between the germline ends. The CDR3 DNA is TGCAGTGCTAGGGCGGGGAAGGGCTACACCTTC. Translation gives CSARAGKGYTF.

This clonotype has a handful of counts. The chain carries TRBV10-3 and TRBJ1-6; 8 positions match TRBD1. Germline values: CDR1 ENHRY, CDR2 SYGVKD. V gave up 6 bases and J gave up 5 bases; unmatched junction bases: 3. The CDR3 consists of 14 residues. CDR3 bases: TGTGCCATCAGGGGGACAGGAGATAATTCACCCCTCCACTTT. Translation gives CAIRGTGDNSPLHF.

V and J are TRBV14 and TRBJ2-2, with D perhaps matching TRBD1 (5 bases). Trimming stripped 2 bases from V and 7 bases from J, with 11 bases between. Germline values: CDR1 SGHDN, CDR2 FVKESK. This CDR3 comprises 14 residues. CDR3: CASSQLGQDGELFF. The CDR3 nucleotides are TGTGCCAGCAGCCAACTGGGGCAGGACGGGGAGCTGTTTTTT.

This clonotype was counted a few times. The chain combines TRBV25-1 with TRBJ2-7; TRBD1 aligns across 12 bases. Germline lookup yields CDR1 MGHDK and CDR2 SYGVNS. The J segment lost 4 bases and the V segment lost 8 bases, leaving 3 bases of the junction unmatched. The CDR3 extends over 13 amino acids. The CDR3 DNA reads as TGTGCCAGCGGGACAGGGGGCTTGTACGAGCAGTACTTC. Encoded protein: CASGTGGLYEQYF.

Only a few counts were recorded for this clonotype. The rearrangement links TRBV20-1 to TRBJ2-7; weak D call: TRBD2 (6 bases). Trimming pared 5 bases from V and 5 bases from J, leaving 19 bases between. This CDR3 comprises 14 residues. The germline V gene encodes CDR1 DFQATT and CDR2 SNEGSKA (reference sequence). CDR3 amino acids: CSAWRGRGLDEQYF. The CDR3 DNA sequence: TGCAGTGCTTGGCGGGGTCGAGGCTTAGACGAGCAGTACTTC.

This clonotype has more than one count but fewer than ten. The chain joins TRBV18 to TRBJ2-7; 7 bases fit TRBD1. The CDR3 is 15 amino acids. V shed 3 bases and J 2 bases; nucleotides not matched to a gene: 7. The germline V gene encodes CDR1 KGHSH and CDR2 LQKENI. This chain's CDR3 is CASSPPTGATYEQYF. CDR3 DNA sequence: TGTGCCAGCTCACCCCCTACAGGGGCGACCTACGAGCAGTACTTC.

V is TRBV7-8 and J is TRBJ2-3; no definite D call. CDR3 length: 15 amino acids. Deletions cut 1 base from V and 8 bases from J, with 16 bases between. Germline V CDR1 and CDR2: SGHVS, FQNEAQ. The DNA of the CDR3 is TGTGCCAGCAGCTTAGAGGTTTTTCCGGCAGGTACGCAGTATTTT. Residues: CASSLEVFPAGTQYF.

The chain carries TRBV5-1 and TRBJ2-2, with a weak D call TRBD2 (6 bases). Germline CDR1 and CDR2: SGHRS and YFSETQ. There are 17 residues in the CDR3. V shed 3 bases and J shed 0 bases, with 15 bases lying between them. The CDR3 loop reads CASSWDSGTTNTGELFF. DNA for the CDR3: TGCGCCAGCAGCTGGGACTCTGGGACCACGAACACCGGGGAGCTGTTTTTT.

V usage is TRBV27 and J usage is TRBJ2-1, with a weak D call TRBD2 (6 bases). V was clipped by 11 bases and J by 2 bases, with 13 bases between them. The germline V gene encodes CDR1 MNHEY and CDR2 SMNVEV (reference sequence). The CDR3 covers 13 residues. This CDR3 is CAAGYGAYNEQFF. The DNA for the CDR3 is TGTGCCGCGGGGTATGGGGCCTACAATGAGCAGTTCTTC.

This clonotype was seen ten or more times. The chain recombines TRBV20-1 with TRBJ2-7, with D perhaps given as TRBD1 or TRBD2 (5 bases each). Germline V gene sequence: CDR1 DFQATT, CDR2 SNEGSKA (reference sequence). Trimming left V 3 bases short and J 3 bases short, with 12 bases between. The CDR3 is 13 amino acids. CDR3 protein: CSARGTQGYEQYF. The CDR3 coding sequence is TGCAGTGCTAGGGGGACCCAGGGCTACGAGCAGTACTTC.